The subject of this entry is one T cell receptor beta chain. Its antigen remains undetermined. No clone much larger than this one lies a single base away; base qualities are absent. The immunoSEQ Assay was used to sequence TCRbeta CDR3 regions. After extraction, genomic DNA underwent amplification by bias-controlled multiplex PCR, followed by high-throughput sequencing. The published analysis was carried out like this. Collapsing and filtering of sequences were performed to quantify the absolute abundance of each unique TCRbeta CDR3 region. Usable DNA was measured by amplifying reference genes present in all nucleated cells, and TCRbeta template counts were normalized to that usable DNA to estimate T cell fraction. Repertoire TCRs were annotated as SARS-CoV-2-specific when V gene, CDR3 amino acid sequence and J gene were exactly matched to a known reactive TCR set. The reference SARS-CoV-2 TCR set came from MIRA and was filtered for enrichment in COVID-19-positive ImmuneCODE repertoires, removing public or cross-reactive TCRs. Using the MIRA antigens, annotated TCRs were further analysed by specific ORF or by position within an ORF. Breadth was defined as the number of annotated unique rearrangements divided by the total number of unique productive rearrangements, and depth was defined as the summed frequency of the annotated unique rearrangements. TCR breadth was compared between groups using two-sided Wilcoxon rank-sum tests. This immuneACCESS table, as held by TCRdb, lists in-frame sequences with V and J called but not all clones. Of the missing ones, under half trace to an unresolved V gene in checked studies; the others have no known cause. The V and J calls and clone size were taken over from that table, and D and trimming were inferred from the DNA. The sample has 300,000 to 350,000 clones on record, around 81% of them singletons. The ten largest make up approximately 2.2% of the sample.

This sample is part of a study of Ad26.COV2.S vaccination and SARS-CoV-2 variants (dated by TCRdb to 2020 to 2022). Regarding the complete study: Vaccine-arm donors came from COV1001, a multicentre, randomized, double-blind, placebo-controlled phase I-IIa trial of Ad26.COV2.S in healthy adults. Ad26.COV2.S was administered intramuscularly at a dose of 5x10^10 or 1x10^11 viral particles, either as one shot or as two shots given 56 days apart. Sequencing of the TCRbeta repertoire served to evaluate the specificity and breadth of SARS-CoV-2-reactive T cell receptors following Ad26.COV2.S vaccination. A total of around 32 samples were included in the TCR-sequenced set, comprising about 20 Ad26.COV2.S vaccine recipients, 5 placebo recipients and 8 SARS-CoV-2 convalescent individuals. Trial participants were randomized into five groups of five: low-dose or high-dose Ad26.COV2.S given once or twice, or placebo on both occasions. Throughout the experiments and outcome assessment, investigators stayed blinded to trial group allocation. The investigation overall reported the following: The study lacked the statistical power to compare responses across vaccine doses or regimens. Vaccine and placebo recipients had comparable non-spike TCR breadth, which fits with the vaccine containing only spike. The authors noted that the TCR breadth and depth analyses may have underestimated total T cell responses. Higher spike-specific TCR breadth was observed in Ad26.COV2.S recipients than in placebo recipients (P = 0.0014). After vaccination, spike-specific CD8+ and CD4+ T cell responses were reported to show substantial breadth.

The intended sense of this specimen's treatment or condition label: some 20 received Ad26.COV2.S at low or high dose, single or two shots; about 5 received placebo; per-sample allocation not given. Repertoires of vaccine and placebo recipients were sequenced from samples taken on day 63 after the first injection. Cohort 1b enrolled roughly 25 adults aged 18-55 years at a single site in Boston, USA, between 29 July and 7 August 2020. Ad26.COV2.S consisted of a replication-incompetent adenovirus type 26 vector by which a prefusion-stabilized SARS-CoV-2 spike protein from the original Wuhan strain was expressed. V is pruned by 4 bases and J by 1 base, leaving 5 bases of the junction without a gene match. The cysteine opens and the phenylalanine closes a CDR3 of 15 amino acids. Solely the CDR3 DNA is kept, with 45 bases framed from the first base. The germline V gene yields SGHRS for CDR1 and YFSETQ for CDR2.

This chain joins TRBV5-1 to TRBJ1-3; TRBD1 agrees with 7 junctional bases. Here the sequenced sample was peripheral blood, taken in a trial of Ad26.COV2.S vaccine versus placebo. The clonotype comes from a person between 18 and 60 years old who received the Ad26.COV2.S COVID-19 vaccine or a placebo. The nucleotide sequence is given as TGCGCCAGCAGCCCTTCGGGACAGTCTGGAAACACCATATATTTT. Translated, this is CASSPSGQSGNTIYF. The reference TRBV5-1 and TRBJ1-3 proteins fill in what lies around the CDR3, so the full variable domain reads KAGVTQTPRYLIKTRGQQVTLSCSPISGHRSVSWYQQTPGQGLQFLFEYFSETQRNKGNFPGRFSGRQFSNSRSEMNVSTLELGDSALYLCASSPSGQSGNTIYFGEGSWLTVV.